This T cell receptor beta chain was found in a study of T cell repertoires in cytomegalovirus infection. From the reads, TCRdb called clonotypes with MiXCR, one entry per CDR3 protein. The sample shows around 630,000 distinct CDR3 sequences, approximately 25% of them seen only once. At least ten counts were recorded for this clonotype. This TCR was recovered from a human donor in good health (CMV status not recorded). Some clones in this sample may be carry-over from other donors' samples. Input material: CD8+ T cells from PBMCs.

The CDR3 region is CASLGIDTQYF. CDR3 DNA: TGTGCCAGCCTCGGGATAGATACGCAGTATTTT. The V and J genes are TRBV12-3 or TRBV12-4 and TRBJ2-3; tentative D call: TRBD2 (5 bases). Trimming left V 8 bases short and J 5 bases short, with 8 bases between. CDR3 length: 11 amino acids.